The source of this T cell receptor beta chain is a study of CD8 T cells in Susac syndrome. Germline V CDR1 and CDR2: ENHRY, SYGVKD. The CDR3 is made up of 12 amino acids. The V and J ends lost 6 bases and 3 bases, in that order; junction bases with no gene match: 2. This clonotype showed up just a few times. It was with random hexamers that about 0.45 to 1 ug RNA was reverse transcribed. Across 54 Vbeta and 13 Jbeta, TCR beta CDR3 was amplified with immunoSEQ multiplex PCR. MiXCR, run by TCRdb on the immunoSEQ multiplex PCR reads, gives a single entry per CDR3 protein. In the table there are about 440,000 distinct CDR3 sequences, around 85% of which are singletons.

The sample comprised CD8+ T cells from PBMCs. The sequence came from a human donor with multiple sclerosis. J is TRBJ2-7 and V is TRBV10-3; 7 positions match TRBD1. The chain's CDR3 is CAIRGQIYEQYF. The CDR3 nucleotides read TGTGCCATCAGGGGACAGATCTACGAGCAGTACTTC.